These 17 T cell receptor beta chains came from one sample sequenced in a study of cytomegalovirus exposure and HLA in healthy donors. The table came from immunoSEQ multiplex PCR; TCRdb's copy has only in-frame clones and leaves some out. The profile shows approximately 160,000 clones, approximately 89% of them singletons. Sequenced sample: PBMCs. These receptors came from a man aged 18-30 years in good health and CMV-seropositive.

The chain combines TRBV7-8 with TRBJ2-7, with a possible D match to TRBD1 (6 bases). The CDR3 length is 15 residues. Germline values: CDR1 SGHVS, CDR2 FQNEAQ. V lost 5 bases and J 0 bases, leaving 14 bases between the germline ends. The CDR3 region is CASSPDRISSYEQYF. The CDR3 DNA reads TGTGCCAGCAGCCCCGACAGGATAAGCTCCTACGAGCAGTACTTC.

The CDR3 protein is CASSIAGTNEQYF. The DNA of the CDR3 is TGTGCCAGTAGTATTGCCGGGACTAACGAGCAGTACTTC. V and J are TRBV19 and TRBJ2-7; the match to TRBD2 covers 7 bases. The J segment lost 5 bases and the V segment lost 3 bases, leaving 4 bases of the junction unmatched. CDR3 length: 13 amino acids. The V gene's germline CDR1 is LNHDA and CDR2 SQIVND (reference sequence).

The rearrangement uses TRBV28 and TRBJ2-7; weak D call: TRBD2 (6 bases). Trimming took 6 bases from V and 4 from J, leaving 16 bases between them. The CDR3 has 14 amino acids. In germline, CDR1 is MDHEN, CDR2 SYDVKM. As DNA, the CDR3 is TGTGCCAGCAGCCAGGGACTTACTAGTTACGAGCAGTACTTC. It translates to CASSQGLTSYEQYF.

The chain recombines TRBV28 with TRBJ1-1, with 7 nucleotides matching TRBD1. V trimming: 4 bases; J trimming: 7 bases; junction bases outside the gene matches: 6. This CDR3 region has 13 residues. Germline assignment: CDR1 MDHEN and CDR2 SYDVKM. The CDR3 protein is CASSSGTAREAFF. DNA of the CDR3: TGTGCCAGCAGTTCCGGGACAGCTCGTGAAGCTTTCTTT.

V and J are TRBV19 and TRBJ1-2; 7 positions agree with TRBD1. CDR1 is LNHDA, CDR2 SQIVND, per germline (reference sequence). Trimming at V came to 5 bases and at J to 6 bases, leaving 12 bases not matched to a gene. The CDR3 is made up of 15 amino acids. The CDR3 loop reads CASSLPRGVTDGYTF. CDR3 in DNA: TGTGCCAGTAGTCTTCCCAGGGGGGTTACGGATGGCTACACCTTC.

The chain employs TRBV10-3 and TRBJ2-1; the match to TRBD1 covers 7 bases. The CDR3 consists of 15 residues. V was clipped by 5 bases and J by 7 bases; unmatched bases: 11. CDR1 is ENHRY, CDR2 SYGVKD, per germline. The CDR3 DNA is TGTGCCATCAGTCAGAATAAGGGGGCTTGGAATGAGCAGTTCTTC. Translation: CAISQNKGAWNEQFF.

The V and J genes are TRBV28 and TRBJ1-2; possibly TRBD1 for D (5 bases). The CDR3 loop spans 14 amino acids. Germline CDR1 and CDR2: MDHEN and SYDVKM. V lost 6 bases and J lost 3, with 14 bases in between. The CDR3 spells CASSPGTAYYGYTF. The DNA for the CDR3 is TGTGCCAGCAGCCCCGGGACTGCCTACTATGGCTACACCTTC.

The rearrangement joins TRBV6-6 to TRBJ1-5; possible D gene TRBD1, 6 bases. The CDR3 loop spans 15 amino acids. V shed 2 bases and J shed 5 bases, with 13 bases lying between them. Germline CDR1 MNHNY, CDR2 SVGAGI (reference sequence). CDR3 bases: TGTGCCAGCAGTTACCGGAGCAGGGGCGATCAGCCCCAGCATTTT. It specifies CASSYRSRGDQPQHF.

The chain links TRBV10-3 to TRBJ2-7, with D possibly TRBD2 on 5 matching bases. This CDR3 is built from 14 residues. V lost 0 bases, J lost 9 bases, and 15 bases lay in between. Germline V gives CDR1 ENHRY, CDR2 SYGVKD. The CDR3 region is CAISESSGIDGQYF. The CDR3 DNA reads as TGTGCCATCAGTGAGTCGAGCGGTATTGATGGGCAGTACTTC.

This chain links TRBV6-6 with TRBJ2-2; a possible D gene is TRBD1 (6 bases). There are 16 residues in the CDR3. The germline gives CDR1 MNHNY, CDR2 SVGAGI (reference sequence). Trimming shortened V by 7 bases and J by 4 bases, and 19 bases separated the two germline ends. CDR3 loop: CASTSRGSPTTGELFF. CDR3 DNA: TGTGCCAGCACCTCGAGGGGGAGTCCGACCACCGGGGAGCTGTTTTTT.

This chain joins TRBV15 and TRBJ2-7; 7 bases agree with TRBD1. The trim removed 1 base at V and 4 bases at J, leaving 13 bases unmatched. This CDR3 is built from 17 residues. Germline V gives CDR1 LNHNV, CDR2 YYDKDF (reference sequence). The CDR3 bases are TGTGCCACCAGCAGAGTCCCCGGGACAGTGGTGAGGTACGAGCAGTACTTC. It translates to CATSRVPGTVVRYEQYF.

Here the CDR3 reads CASSRGGTDTGELFF. CDR3 nucleotides: TGTGCCAGCTCACGAGGCGGGACCGACACCGGGGAGCTGTTTTTT. The chain is built from TRBV18 and TRBJ2-2; tentatively, D is TRBD2 (6 bases). Trimming removed 4 bases from V and 3 bases from J, with 12 bases in between. Looked up from germline, CDR1 is KGHSH and CDR2 is LQKENI. The CDR3 contains 15 residues.

V usage is TRBV6-5 and J usage is TRBJ1-5, with 7 bases matching TRBD1. Germline lookup yields CDR1 MNHEY and CDR2 SVGAGI. Losses at the gene ends were 4 bases for V and 3 bases for J; bases not matched to a gene: 9. This CDR3 comprises 16 residues. CDR3: CASSFLPGQYNQPQHF. The CDR3 coding sequence is TGTGCCAGCAGTTTTTTACCGGGACAGTACAATCAGCCCCAGCATTTT.

The V call is TRBV7-9, the J call TRBJ2-2; 9 bases map to TRBD2. J lost 6 bases, V lost 1 base, and 6 bases had no gene match. CDR1 and CDR2 (germline): SEHNR, FQNEAQ (reference sequence). The CDR3 totals 16 residues. CDR3 DNA sequence: TGTGCCAGCAGCTTAGACAGAGCGGGAGGATCCGGGGAGCTGTTTTTT. It encodes CASSLDRAGGSGELFF. Full variable domain (missing parts from reference TRBV7-9 and TRBJ2-2): DTGVSQNPRHKITKRGQNVTFRCDPISEHNRLYWYRQTLGQGPEFLTYFQNEAQLEKSRLLSDRFSAERPKGSFSTLEIQRTEQGDSAMYLCASSLDRAGGSGELFFGEGSRLTVL.

The chain couples TRBV7-3 to TRBJ1-2, with TRBD1 matching 11 bases. V shed 7 bases, J shed 7 bases, and the junction held 11 bases outside the gene matches. The CDR3 is made up of 15 amino acids. Germline V gene lookup returns CDR1 SGHTA and CDR2 FQGTGA. The CDR3 sequence: CASTSGTGGLGGYTF. DNA of the CDR3: TGTGCCAGCACCTCCGGGACAGGGGGTCTGGGTGGCTACACCTTC.

The chain is built from TRBV6-1 and TRBJ2-7; perhaps TRBD2 as D (6 bases). With 2 bases removed from V and 4 bases from J, the gap between germline ends came to 15 bases. This CDR3 has 15 amino acids. CDR1 MNHNS and CDR2 SASEGT come from the germline V gene. The CDR3 coding sequence is TGTGCCAGCAGTGAATTGCGGGGCGGTTCTTACGAGCAGTACTTC. This encodes CASSELRGGSYEQYF.

The chain carries TRBV7-8 and TRBJ1-2; 9 bases line up with TRBD1. Trimming cost V 2 bases and J 7 bases; bases outside gene matches: 14. Germline assignment: CDR1 SGHVS and CDR2 FQNEAQ. There are 17 residues in the CDR3. The CDR3 DNA reads as TGTGCCAGCAGCTTACCGGGACAGGGTTTTTCATCGATTGGCTACACCTTC. Amino acids: CASSLPGQGFSSIGYTF.